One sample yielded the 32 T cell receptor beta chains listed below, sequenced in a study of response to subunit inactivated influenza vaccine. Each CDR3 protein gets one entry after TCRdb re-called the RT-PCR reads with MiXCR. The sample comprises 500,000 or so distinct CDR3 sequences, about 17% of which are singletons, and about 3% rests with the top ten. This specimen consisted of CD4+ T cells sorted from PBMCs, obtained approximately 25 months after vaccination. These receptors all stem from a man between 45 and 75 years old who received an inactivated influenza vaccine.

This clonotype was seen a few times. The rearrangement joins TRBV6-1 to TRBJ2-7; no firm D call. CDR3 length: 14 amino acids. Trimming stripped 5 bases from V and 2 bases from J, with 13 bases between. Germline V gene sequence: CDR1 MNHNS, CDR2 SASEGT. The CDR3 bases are TGTGCCAGCAGTAAGGAAACGGGCCCCTACGAGCAGTACTTC. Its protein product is CASSKETGPYEQYF.

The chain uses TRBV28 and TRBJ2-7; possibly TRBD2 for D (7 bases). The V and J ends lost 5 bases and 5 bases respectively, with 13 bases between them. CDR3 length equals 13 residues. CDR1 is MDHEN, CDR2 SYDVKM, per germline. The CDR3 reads CASSPGGGHEQYF. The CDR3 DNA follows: TGTGCCAGCAGTCCTGGGGGGGGCCACGAGCAGTACTTC.

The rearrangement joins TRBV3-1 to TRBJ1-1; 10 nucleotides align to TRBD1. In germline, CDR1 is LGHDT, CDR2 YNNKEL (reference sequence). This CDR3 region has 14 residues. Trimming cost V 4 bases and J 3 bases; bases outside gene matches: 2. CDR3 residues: CASSLDRGDTEAFF. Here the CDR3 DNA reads TGTGCCAGCAGCCTGGACAGGGGGGACACTGAAGCTTTCTTT. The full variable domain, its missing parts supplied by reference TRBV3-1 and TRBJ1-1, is DTAVSQTPKYLVTQMGNDKSIKCEQNLGHDTMYWYKQDSKKFLKIMFSYNNKELIINETVPNRFSPKSPDKAHLNLHINSLELGDSAVYFCASSLDRGDTEAFFGQGTRLTVV.

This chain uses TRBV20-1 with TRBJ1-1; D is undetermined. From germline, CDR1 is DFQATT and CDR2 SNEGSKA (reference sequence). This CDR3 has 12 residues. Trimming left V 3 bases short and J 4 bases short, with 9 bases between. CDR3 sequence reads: CSASKASTEAFF. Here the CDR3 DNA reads TGCAGTGCTAGTAAGGCTAGCACTGAAGCTTTCTTT.

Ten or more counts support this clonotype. As DNA, the CDR3 is TGCGCCAGCAGCTCAGCGGGTCAAGAGACCCAGTACTTC. Translation gives CASSSAGQETQYF. J is TRBJ2-5 and V is TRBV5-1; the D gene is possibly TRBD2 (6 bases). V dropped 3 bases and J dropped 2 bases, with 8 bases sitting between them. CDR1 is SGHRS, CDR2 YFSETQ, per germline. CDR3 size: 13 residues. Full variable domain (missing parts from reference TRBV5-1 and TRBJ2-5): KAGVTQTPRYLIKTRGQQVTLSCSPISGHRSVSWYQQTPGQGLQFLFEYFSETQRNKGNFPGRFSGRQFSNSRSEMNVSTLELGDSALYLCASSSAGQETQYFGPGTRLLVL.

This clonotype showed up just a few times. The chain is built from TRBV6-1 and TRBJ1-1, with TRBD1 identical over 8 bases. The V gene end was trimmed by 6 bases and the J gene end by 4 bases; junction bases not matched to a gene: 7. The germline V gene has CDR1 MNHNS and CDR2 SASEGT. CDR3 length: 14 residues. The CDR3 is CASRPGQALTEAFF. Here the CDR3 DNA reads TGTGCCAGCAGACCGGGACAGGCGCTCACTGAAGCTTTCTTT.

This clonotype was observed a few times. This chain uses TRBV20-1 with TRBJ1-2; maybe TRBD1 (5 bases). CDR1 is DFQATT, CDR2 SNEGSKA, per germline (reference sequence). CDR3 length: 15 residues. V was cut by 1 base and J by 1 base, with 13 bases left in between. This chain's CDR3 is CSARAGTGFNYGYTF. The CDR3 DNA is TGCAGTGCTAGAGCGGGGACGGGATTTAACTATGGCTACACCTTC.

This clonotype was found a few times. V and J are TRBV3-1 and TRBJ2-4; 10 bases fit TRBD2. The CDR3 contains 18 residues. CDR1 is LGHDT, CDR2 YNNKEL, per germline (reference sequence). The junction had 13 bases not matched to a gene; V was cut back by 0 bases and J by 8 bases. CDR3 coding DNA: TGTGCCAGCAGCCAAGATTCGCCTAGCGGGAGAACAATCGACATTCAGTACTTC. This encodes CASSQDSPSGRTIDIQYF.

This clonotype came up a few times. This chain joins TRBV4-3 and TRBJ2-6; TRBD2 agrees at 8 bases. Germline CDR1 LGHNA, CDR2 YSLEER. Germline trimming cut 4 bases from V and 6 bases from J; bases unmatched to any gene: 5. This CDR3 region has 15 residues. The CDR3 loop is CASSLTGGVANVLTF. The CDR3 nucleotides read TGCGCCAGCAGCCTTACGGGGGGGGTGGCCAACGTCCTGACTTTC.

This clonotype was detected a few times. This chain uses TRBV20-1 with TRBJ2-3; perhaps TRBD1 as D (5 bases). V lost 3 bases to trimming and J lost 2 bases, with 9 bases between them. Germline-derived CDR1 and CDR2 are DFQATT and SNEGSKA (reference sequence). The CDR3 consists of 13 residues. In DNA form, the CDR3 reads TGCAGTGCTAGGGGGCGGTACACAGATACGCAGTATTTT. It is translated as CSARGRYTDTQYF.

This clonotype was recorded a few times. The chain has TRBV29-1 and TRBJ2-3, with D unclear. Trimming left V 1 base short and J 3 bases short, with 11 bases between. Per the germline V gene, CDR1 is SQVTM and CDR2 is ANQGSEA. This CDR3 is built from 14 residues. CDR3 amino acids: CSVEGSPKTDTQYF. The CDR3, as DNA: TGCAGCGTTGAAGGGTCTCCCAAGACAGATACGCAGTATTTT.

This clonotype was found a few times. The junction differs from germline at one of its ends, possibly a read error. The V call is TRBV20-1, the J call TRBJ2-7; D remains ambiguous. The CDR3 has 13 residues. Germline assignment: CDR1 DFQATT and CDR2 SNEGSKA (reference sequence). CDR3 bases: TGCAGTGCCAGAGCCGACATTCCCTACGAGCAGTACTTC. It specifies CSARADIPYEQYF.

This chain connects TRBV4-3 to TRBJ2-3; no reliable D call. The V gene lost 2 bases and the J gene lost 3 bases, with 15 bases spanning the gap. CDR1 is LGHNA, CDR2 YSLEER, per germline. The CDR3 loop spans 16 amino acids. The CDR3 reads CASSQKSGLVTDTQYF. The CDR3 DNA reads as TGCGCCAGCAGCCAAAAGTCCGGTTTAGTAACAGATACGCAGTATTTT.

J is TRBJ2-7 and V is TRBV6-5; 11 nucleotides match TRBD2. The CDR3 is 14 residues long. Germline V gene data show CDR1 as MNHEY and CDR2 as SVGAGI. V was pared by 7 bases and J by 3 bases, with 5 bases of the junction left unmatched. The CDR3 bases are TGTGCCAGCAAGTTGGGACTAGCGGACTACGAGCAGTACTTC. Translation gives CASKLGLADYEQYF.

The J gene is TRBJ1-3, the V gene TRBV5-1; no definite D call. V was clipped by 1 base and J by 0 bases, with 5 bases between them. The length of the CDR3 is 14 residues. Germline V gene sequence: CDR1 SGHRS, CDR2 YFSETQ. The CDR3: CASSLTDSGNTIYF. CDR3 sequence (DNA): TGCGCCAGCAGCTTGACGGACTCTGGAAACACCATATATTTT.

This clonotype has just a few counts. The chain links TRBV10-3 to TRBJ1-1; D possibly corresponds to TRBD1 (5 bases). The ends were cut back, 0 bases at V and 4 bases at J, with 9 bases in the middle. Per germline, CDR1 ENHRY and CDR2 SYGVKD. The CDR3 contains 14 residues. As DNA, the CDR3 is TGTGCCATCAGTGAGTCTGGGGGGAGCACTGAAGCTTTCTTT. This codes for CAISESGGSTEAFF.

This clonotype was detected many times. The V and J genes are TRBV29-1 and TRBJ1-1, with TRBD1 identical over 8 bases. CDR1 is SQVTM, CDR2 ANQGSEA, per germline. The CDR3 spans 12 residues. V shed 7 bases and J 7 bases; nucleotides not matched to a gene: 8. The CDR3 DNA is TGCAGCGCCAGGACAGGGACTAGTGAAGCTTTCTTT. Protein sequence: CSARTGTSEAFF.

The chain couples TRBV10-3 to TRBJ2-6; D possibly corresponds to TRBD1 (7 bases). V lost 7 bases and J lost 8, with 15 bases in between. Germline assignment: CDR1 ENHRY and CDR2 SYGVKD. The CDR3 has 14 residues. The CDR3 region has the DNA TGTGCCATCAATCCAGGGGGGTTGACCAACGTCCTGACTTTC. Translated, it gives CAINPGGLTNVLTF.

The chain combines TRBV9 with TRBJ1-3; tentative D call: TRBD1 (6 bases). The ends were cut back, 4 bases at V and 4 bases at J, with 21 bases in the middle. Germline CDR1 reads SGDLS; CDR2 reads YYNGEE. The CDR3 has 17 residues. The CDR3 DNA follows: TGTGCCAGCAGCCCGGCCGGTGGGGGGGCGCCGGGAAACACCATATATTTT. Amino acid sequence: CASSPAGGGAPGNTIYF. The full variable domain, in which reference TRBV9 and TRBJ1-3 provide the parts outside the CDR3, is DSGVTQTPKHLITATGQRVTLRCSPRSGDLSVYWYQQSLDQGLQFLIQYYNGEERAKGNILERFSAQQFPDLHSELNLSSLELGDSALYFCASSPAGGGAPGNTIYFGEGSWLTVV.

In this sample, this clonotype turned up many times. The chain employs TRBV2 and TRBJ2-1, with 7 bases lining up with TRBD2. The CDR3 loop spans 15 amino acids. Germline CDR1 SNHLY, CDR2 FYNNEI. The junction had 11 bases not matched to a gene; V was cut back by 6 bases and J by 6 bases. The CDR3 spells CASRKGVAGGNEQFF. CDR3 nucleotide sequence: TGTGCCAGCAGAAAAGGGGTAGCGGGCGGCAATGAGCAGTTCTTC. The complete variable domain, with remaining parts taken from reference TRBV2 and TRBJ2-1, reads EPEVTQTPSHQVTQMGQEVILRCVPISNHLYFYWYRQILGQKVEFLVSFYNNEISEKSEIFDDQFSVERPDGSNFTLKIRSTKLEDSAMYFCASRKGVAGGNEQFFGPGTRLTVL.

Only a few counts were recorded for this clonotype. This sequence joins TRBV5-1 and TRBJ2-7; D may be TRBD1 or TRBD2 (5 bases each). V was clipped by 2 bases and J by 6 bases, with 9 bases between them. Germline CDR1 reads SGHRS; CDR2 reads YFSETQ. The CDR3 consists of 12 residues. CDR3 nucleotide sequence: TGCGCCAGCAGCTTACGAGGGGTCGAGCAGTACTTC. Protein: CASSLRGVEQYF. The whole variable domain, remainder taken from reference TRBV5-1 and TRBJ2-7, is KAGVTQTPRYLIKTRGQQVTLSCSPISGHRSVSWYQQTPGQGLQFLFEYFSETQRNKGNFPGRFSGRQFSNSRSEMNVSTLELGDSALYLCASSLRGVEQYFGPGTRLTVT.

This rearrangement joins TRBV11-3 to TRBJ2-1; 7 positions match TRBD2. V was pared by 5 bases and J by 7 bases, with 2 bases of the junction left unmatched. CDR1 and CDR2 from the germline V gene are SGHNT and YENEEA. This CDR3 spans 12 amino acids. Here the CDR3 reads CASSPGRNEQFF. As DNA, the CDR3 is TGTGCCAGCAGCCCCGGGAGGAATGAGCAGTTCTTC.

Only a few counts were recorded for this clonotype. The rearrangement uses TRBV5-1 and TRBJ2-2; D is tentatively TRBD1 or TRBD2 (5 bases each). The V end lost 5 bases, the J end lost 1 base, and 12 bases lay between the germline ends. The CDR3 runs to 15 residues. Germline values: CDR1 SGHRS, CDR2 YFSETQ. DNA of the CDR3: TGCGCCAGCAGGGTCGAGGGGATGAACACCGGGGAGCTGTTTTTT. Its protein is CASRVEGMNTGELFF.

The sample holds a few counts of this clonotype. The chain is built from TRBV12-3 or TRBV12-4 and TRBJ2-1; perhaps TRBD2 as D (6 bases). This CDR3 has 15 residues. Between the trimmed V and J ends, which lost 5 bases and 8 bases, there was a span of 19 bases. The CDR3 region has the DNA TGTGCCAGCAGTGAACTGACGGGAGCGTCCCATGAGCAGTTCTTC. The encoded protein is CASSELTGASHEQFF.

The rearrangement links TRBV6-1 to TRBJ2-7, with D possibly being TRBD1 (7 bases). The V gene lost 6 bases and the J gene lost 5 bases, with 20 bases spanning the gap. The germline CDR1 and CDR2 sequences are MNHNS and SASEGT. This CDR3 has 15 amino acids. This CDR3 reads CASSQGGSGHHEQYF. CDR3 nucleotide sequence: TGTGCCAGCAGCCAGGGGGGCTCTGGGCACCACGAGCAGTACTTC.

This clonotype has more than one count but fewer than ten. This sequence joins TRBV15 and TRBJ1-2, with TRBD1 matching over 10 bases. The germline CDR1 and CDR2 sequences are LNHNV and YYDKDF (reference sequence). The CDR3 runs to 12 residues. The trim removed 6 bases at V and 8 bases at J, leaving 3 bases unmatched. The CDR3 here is CATRGTGEGYTF. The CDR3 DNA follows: TGTGCCACCAGAGGGACAGGGGAAGGCTACACCTTC.

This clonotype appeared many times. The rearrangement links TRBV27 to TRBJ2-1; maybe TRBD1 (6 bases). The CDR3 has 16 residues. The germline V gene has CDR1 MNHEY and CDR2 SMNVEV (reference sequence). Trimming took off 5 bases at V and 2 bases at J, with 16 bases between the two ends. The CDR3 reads CASSLNFWDTYNEQFF. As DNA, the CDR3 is TGTGCCAGCAGTCTAAACTTCTGGGACACCTACAATGAGCAGTTCTTC.

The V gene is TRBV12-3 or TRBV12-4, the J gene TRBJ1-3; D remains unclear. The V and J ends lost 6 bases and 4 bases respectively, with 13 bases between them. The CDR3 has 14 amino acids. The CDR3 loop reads CASRAISGGNTIYF. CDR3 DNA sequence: TGTGCCAGCAGGGCGATATCGGGCGGAAACACCATATATTTT.

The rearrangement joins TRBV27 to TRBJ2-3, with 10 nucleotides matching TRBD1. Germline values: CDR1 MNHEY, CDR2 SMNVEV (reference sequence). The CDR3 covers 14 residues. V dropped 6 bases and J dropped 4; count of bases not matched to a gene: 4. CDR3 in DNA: TGTGCCAGCAGAGCGACAGGGGGCCCAGATACGCAGTATTTT. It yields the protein CASRATGGPDTQYF.

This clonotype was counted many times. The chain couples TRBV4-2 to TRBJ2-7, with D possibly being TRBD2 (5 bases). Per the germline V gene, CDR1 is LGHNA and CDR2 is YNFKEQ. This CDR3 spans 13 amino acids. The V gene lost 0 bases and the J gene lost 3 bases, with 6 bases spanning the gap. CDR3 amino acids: CASSQDRDYEQYF. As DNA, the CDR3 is TGTGCCAGCAGCCAAGATCGGGACTACGAGCAGTACTTC.

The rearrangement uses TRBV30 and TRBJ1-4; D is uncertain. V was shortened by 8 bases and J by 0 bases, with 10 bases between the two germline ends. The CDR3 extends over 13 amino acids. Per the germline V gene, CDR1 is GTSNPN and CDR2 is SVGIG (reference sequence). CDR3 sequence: CARRDATNEKLFF. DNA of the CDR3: TGTGCCCGCCGCGATGCAACTAATGAAAAACTGTTTTTT.

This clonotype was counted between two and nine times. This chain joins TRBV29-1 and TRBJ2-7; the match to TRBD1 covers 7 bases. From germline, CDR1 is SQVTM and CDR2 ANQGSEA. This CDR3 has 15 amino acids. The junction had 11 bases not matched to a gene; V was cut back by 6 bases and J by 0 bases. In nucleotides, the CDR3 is TGCAGCGTGAGACAGGGCCCCTTATACTCCTACGAGCAGTACTTC. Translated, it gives CSVRQGPLYSYEQYF.